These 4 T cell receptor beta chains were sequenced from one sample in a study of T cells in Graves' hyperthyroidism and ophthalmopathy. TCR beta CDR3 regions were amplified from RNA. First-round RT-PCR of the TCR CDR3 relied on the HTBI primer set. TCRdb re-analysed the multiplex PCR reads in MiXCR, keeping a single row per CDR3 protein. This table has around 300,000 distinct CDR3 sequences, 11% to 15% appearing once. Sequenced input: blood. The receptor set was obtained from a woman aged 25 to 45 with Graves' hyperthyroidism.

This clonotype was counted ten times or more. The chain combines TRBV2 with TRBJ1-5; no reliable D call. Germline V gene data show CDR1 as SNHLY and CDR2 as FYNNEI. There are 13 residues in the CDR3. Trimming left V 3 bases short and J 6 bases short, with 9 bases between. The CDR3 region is CASSEGERQPQHF. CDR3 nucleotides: TGTGCCAGCAGTGAGGGTGAGCGTCAGCCCCAGCATTTT.

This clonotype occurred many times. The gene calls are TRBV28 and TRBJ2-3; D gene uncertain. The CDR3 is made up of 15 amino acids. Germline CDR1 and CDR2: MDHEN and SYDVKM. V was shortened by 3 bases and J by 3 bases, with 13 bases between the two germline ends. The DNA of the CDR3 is TGTGCCAGCAGTTTTATGGTTTCTATGACAGATACGCAGTATTTT. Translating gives CASSFMVSMTDTQYF. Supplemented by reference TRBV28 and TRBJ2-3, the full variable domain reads DVKVTQSSRYLVKRTGEKVFLECVQDMDHENMFWYRQDPGLGLRLIYFSYDVKMKEKGDIPEGYSVSREKKERFSLILESASTNQTSMYLCASSFMVSMTDTQYFGPGTRLTVL.

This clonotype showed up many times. The CDR3 nucleotides read TGTGCCAGCAGTAGACGTCTAACTAGCGGGACCACAGATACGCAGTATTTT. Its protein is CASSRRLTSGTTDTQYF. This chain links TRBV27 with TRBJ2-3; 10 positions agree with TRBD2. Trimming took 5 bases from V and 2 from J; bases not matched to a gene: 10. Germline V gives CDR1 MNHEY, CDR2 SMNVEV (reference sequence). The CDR3 runs 17 residues.

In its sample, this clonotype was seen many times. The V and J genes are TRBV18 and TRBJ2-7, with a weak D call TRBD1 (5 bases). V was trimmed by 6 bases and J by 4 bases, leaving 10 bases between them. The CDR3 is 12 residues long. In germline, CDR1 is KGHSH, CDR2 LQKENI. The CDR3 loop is CASSENRYEQYF. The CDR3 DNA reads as TGTGCCAGCTCGGAGAACAGGTACGAGCAGTACTTC.